This record concerns one T cell receptor beta chain sequence. Using immunoSEQ multiplex PCR, the repertoire was profiled, and TCRdb retains in-frame clones only, with some absent. The data contain some 42,000 clones, roughly 86% of them seen just once; the ten biggest clones take up approximately 7.2%. The data were taken from a study of blood T cell repertoires in COVID-19. The CDR3 extends over 15 amino acids. The germline CDR1 and CDR2 sequences are LGHNT and FRNRAP. Trimming left V 2 bases short and J 6 bases short, with 16 bases between. This rearrangement joins TRBV12-5 to TRBJ1-1; maybe TRBD1 (6 bases). The sequence was collected from a human donor in a cohort sampled during active COVID-19. Sequences were obtained from peripheral blood. The CDR3 protein is CASGLPIYAGAEAFF. The CDR3 DNA reads as TGTGCTAGTGGTTTGCCCATCTACGCAGGGGCTGAAGCTTTCTTT.